This T cell receptor beta chain was retrieved from a study of shared clonotypes between healthy human individuals. At least ten counts were recorded for this clone. Trimming took 2 bases from V and 5 from J, leaving 13 bases between them. Germline CDR1 reads SQVTM; CDR2 reads ANQGSEA. The CDR3 length is 14 residues. At deep level, the assay was performed. Only in-frame clones appear in the TCRdb table, and some are missing; sequencing was by immunoSEQ multiplex PCR. There are fewer than 1.4 million clones in the sample; approximately 80% occur only once, and roughly 0.61% lies in the top ten. This TCR came from a man younger than 30 in good health. Some clones in this sample may be carry-over from other donors' samples. The chain employs TRBV29-1 and TRBJ2-1; D is perhaps TRBD2 (5 bases). The sequenced sample was memory CD4+ T cells from PBMCs. Sample subset: CD45RA-negative fraction. The CDR3: CSVERGLANNEQFF. The DNA for the CDR3 is TGCAGCGTTGAACGAGGGTTAGCCAACAATGAGCAGTTCTTC.